The next 12 T cell receptor beta chains were all read from a single sample in a study of glioma-infiltrating T cells. The iRepertoire nested amplicon-rescue multiplex PCR amplified TCR alpha and beta CDR3s from RNA. Using its own MiXCR run on the multiplex PCR reads, TCRdb lists one record per CDR3 protein. Among 100,000 to 150,000 distinct CDR3 sequences listed, 20% to 25% were seen once. What was sequenced was glioma tissue, nonneoplastic brain tissue, or PBMCs (not recorded which). These TCRs come from a human donor with low-grade glioma or glioblastoma, undergoing nonglioma brain surgery, or in good health (not recorded which).

Note on this clonotype: Given a much more abundant clone one base away, this may be a read error. V is TRBV7-3 and J is TRBJ2-7; 11 bases line up with TRBD2. The CDR3 has 18 amino acids. Germline V CDR1 and CDR2: SGHTA, FQGTGA. DNA of the CDR3: TGTGCCAGCAGCTTAGCGGGGACTAGCGGCAGATATCCCTACAAGCAGTACTTC. Its protein product is CASSLAGTSGRYPYKQYF.

This clonotype showed up many times. The genes are TRBV15 and TRBJ2-3; D is unresolved. V lost 3 bases, J lost 1 base, and 8 bases lay in between. CDR1 LNHNV and CDR2 YYDKDF come from the germline V gene (reference sequence). This CDR3 region has 14 residues. CDR3 in DNA: TGTGCCACCAGCAGTGGGCTTGGCACAGATACGCAGTATTTT. Its translation: CATSSGLGTDTQYF.

This clonotype has a single count. A read error may account for a junction end that differs from germline. The chain has TRBV27 and TRBJ2-1; no definite D call. The germline gives CDR1 MNHEY, CDR2 SMNVEV (reference sequence). There are 16 residues in the CDR3. The CDR3 DNA reads TGTTCCATCATTTTATCATCGGAGCTCTCCTACAATGAGCATTTCTTC. It codes for CSIILSSELSYNEHFF.

Comment on this clonotype: A much larger clone differs from this one at a single base, so this may be a read error. V is TRBV6-8 and J is TRBJ1-5; D gene unclear. Germline V CDR1 and CDR2: MNHGY, SAAAGT. V lost 7 bases and J lost 1, with 17 bases in between. CDR3 length: 16 residues. Here the CDR3 DNA reads TGTGCCAGCAACAGTTACGAGGGAGTGAGCAATCAGCCCCAGCATTTT. Its translation is CASNSYEGVSNQPQHF.

As for this clonotype: Just one base apart from a much larger clone, this may be a read error. The chain combines TRBV2 with TRBJ2-7; D perhaps matches TRBD1 (6 bases). The CDR3 sequence is 15 residues long. The V end was cut by 3 bases, the J end by 3 bases, with 15 bases between. CDR1 is SNHLY, CDR2 FYNNEI, per germline. CDR3 bases: TGTGCCAGCAGTGATGGTGGGGACAATTTCTACGAGCAGTACTTC. Translating it yields CASSDGGDNFYEQYF.

Note on this clonotype: Just one base apart from a much larger clone, this may be a read error. This chain links TRBV5-6 with TRBJ2-3, with TRBD2 matching over 8 bases. The length of the CDR3 is 15 residues. Germline assignment: CDR1 SGHDT and CDR2 YYEEEE. Trimming took 4 bases from V and 5 from J; bases not matched to a gene: 9. The CDR3 here is CASSRTGLERDTQYF. The DNA of the CDR3 is TGTGCCAGCAGCCGGACGGGACTAGAAAGAGATACGCAGTATTTT. The entire variable domain, with the rest obtained from reference TRBV5-6 and TRBJ2-3, is as follows: DAGVTQSPTHLIKTRGQQVTLRCSPKSGHDTVSWYQQALGQGPQFIFQYYEEEERQRGNFPDRFSGHQFPNYSSELNVNALLLGDSALYLCASSRTGLERDTQYFGPGTRLTVL.

This clonotype was seen ten or more times. The chain has TRBV7-9 and TRBJ2-7, with D maybe TRBD1 (5 bases). V was cut by 1 base and J by 2 bases, with 9 bases left in between. This CDR3 has 14 amino acids. Germline values: CDR1 SEHNR, CDR2 FQNEAQ (reference sequence). The CDR3 DNA is TGTGCCAGCAGCTTAGTAGGGGCGCCCTACGAGCAGTACTTC. It specifies CASSLVGAPYEQYF.

This clonotype was counted at least ten times. The chain employs TRBV15 and TRBJ2-1; the D is unclear. Germline V lookup: CDR1 LNHNV, CDR2 YYDKDF (reference sequence). The V end was cut by 6 bases, the J end by 5 bases, with 8 bases between. The CDR3 has 12 residues. For the CDR3, the DNA is TGTGCCACCAGGCCGGGCGACAATGAGCAGTTCTTC. As protein: CATRPGDNEQFF.

At least ten counts were recorded for this clonotype. The chain is built from TRBV6-1 and TRBJ2-3; maybe TRBD1 (6 bases). The CDR3 contains 15 residues. Germline V gives CDR1 MNHNS, CDR2 SASEGT. V was pared by 5 bases and J by 0 bases, with 12 bases between. The CDR3 sequence is CASSLDSPSTDTQYF. The CDR3 bases are TGTGCCAGCAGTCTGGACAGCCCTAGCACAGATACGCAGTATTTT.

The CDR3 DNA reads TGTGCCATCAGTGGAAACGGGGACAGTTCCCTGTACGGAAACACCATATATTTT. It codes for CAISGNGDSSLYGNTIYF. The V and J genes are TRBV10-3 and TRBJ1-3, with 7 nucleotides matching TRBD1. The germline V gene has CDR1 ENHRY and CDR2 SYGVKD. With V trimmed by 4 bases and J by 4 bases, 16 bases remained unmatched. The CDR3 consists of 18 residues.

With regard to this clonotype: A single base separates this from a much larger clone, so it may be a read error. The V call is TRBV27, the J call TRBJ2-7, with 7 bases fitting TRBD2. Germline lookup yields CDR1 MNHEY and CDR2 SMNVEV (reference sequence). This CDR3 contains 14 residues. J was trimmed by 3 bases and V by 4 bases; bases with no gene match: 6. CDR3 sequence: CASSSGRLGYEQYF. The CDR3 DNA follows: TGTGCCAGCAGTTCCGGGAGGCTCGGCTACGAGCAGTACTTC.

On this clonotype itself: The junction and the germline gene differ at one end; a read error may be behind it. The V and J genes are TRBV4-1 and TRBJ2-7; D may be TRBD1 (6 bases). Looked up from germline, CDR1 is MGHRA and CDR2 is YSYEKL. The length of the CDR3 is 12 residues. In DNA form, the CDR3 reads TGCGCCAGCATCCAAGGGGGAAACGAGCAGTACTTC. This codes for CASIQGGNEQYF.